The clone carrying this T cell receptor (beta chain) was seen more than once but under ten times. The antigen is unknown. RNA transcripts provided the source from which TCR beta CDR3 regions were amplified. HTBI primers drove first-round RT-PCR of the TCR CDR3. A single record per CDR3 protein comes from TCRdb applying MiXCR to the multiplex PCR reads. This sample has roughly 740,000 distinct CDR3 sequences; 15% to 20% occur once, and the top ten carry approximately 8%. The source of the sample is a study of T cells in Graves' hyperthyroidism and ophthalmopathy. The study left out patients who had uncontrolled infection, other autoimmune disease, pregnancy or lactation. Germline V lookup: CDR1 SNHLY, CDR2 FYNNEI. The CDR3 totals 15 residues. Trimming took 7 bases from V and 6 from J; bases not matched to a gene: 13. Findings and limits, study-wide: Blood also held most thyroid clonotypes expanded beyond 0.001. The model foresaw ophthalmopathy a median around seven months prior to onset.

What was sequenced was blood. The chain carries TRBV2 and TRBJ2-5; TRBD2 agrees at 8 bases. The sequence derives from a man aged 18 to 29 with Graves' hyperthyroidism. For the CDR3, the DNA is TGTGCCAGCAAGCAAACTAGCGGCCCCCATCAGACCCAGTACTTC. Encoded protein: CASKQTSGPHQTQYF.